This T cell receptor beta chain is from a study of neoadjuvant anti-PD-1 for oral cavity cancer. Generated by immunoSEQ multiplex PCR, the TCRdb table keeps only in-frame clones and is missing some. The sample includes over 20,000 clones, 26% of them seen just once. Time point of the sample: after neoadjuvant nivolumab, at surgical resection. The CDR3 is 16 amino acids. Germline V gene sequence: CDR1 SGDLS, CDR2 YYNGEE. The V end was cut by 4 bases, the J end by 4 bases, with 20 bases between. The sequencing used tumor tissue, collected after nivolumab (anti-PD-1) treatment. The chain joins TRBV9 to TRBJ1-2, with a weak D call TRBD1 (6 bases). This sequence originates from a person aged 40 to 85 with oral cavity squamous cell carcinoma. The CDR3 DNA sequence: TGTGCCAGCAGCACGCAACAGGGAGGGCTTGGCTATGGCTACACCTTC. Translated, it gives CASSTQQGGLGYGYTF.